The clone carrying this T cell receptor beta chain was seen only a few times. The library tagged each cDNA molecule with unique molecular identifiers. TCRdb re-analysed the RACE reads in MiXCR, keeping a single row per CDR3 protein. The table records under 300,000 distinct CDR3 sequences, roughly 8.9% of them present only once. The entry originates in a study of human T cells and chemical hapten exposure. Study information: 0.01% DPC was applied to the upper back in patch tests, which were read at 6 days.

Time point meaning: pre-sensitization, week 0. Indicated treatment: therapeutic diphenylcyclopropenone sensitization with weekly scalp DPC. The CDR3 is 15 amino acids. Germline V gives CDR1 SGHAT, CDR2 FQNNGV. V was shortened by 5 bases and J by 8 bases, with 19 bases between the two germline ends. The clonotype was recovered from a woman in her 40s with alopecia areata. Some clones in this sample may be carry-over from other donors' samples. This rearrangement joins TRBV11-2 to TRBJ2-1, with D possibly being TRBD1 (6 bases). Sequencing was performed on whole blood, taken in connection with sensitization to the hapten diphenylcyclopropenone (DPC). The CDR3: CASSPRGKAADEQFF. The CDR3 DNA sequence: TGTGCCAGCAGCCCTAGGGGGAAGGCGGCCGATGAGCAGTTCTTC.